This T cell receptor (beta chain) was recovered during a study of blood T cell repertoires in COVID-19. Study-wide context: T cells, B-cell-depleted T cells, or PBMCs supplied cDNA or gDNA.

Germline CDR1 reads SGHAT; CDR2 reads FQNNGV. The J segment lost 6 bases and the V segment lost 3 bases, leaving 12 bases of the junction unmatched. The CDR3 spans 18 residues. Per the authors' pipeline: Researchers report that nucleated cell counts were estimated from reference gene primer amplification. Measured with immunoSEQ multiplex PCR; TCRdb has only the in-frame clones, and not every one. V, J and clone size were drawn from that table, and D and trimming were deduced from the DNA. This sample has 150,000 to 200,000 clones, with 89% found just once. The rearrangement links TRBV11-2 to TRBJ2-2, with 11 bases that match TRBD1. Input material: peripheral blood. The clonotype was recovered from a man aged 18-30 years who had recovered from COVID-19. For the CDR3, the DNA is TGTGCCAGCAGCTTCCTAAGGGCGGGACAGGGGGATGCCGGGGAGCTGTTTTTT. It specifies CASSFLRAGQGDAGELFF.